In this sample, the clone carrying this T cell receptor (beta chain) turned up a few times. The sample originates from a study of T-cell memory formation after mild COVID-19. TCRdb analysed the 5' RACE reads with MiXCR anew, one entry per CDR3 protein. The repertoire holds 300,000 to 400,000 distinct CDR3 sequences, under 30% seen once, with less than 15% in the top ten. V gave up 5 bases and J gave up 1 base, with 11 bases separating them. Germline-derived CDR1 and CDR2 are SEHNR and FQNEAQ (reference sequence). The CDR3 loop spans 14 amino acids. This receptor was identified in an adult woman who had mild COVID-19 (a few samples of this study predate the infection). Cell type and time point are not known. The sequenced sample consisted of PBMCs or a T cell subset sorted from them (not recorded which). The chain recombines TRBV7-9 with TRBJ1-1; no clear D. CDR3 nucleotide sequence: TGTGCCAGCAGCCCAGCCCGGGGGAACACTGAAGCTTTCTTT. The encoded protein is CASSPARGNTEAFF.